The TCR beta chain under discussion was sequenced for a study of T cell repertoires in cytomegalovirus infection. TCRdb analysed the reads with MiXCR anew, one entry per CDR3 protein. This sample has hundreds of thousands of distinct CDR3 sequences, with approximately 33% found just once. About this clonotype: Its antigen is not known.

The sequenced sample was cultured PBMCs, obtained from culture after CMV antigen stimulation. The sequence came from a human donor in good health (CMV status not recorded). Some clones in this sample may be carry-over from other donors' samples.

The CDR3 DNA reads as TGTGCCAGCAGCTTAGGTTCTGGGGAGGGAGTAGAGACCCAGTACTTC. Its protein product is CASSLGSGEGVETQYF. The chain uses TRBV7-2 and TRBJ2-5; 7 bases are a match to TRBD2. Trimming cost V 1 base and J 4 bases; bases outside gene matches: 9. The CDR3 has 16 amino acids. CDR1 and CDR2 from the germline V gene are SGHTA and FQGNSA.